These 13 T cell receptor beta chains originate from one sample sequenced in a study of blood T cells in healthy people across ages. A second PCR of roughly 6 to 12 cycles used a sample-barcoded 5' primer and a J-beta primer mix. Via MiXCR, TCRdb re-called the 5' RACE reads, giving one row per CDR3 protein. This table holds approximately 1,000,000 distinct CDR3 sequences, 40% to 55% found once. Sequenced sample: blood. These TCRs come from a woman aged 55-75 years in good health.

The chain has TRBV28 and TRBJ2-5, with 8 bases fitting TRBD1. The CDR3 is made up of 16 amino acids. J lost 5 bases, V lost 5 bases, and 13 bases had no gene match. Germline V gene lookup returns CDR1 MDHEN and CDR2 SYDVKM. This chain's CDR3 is CASSIRPGGVDETQYF. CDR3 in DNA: TGTGCCAGCAGTATTCGTCCAGGGGGCGTAGATGAGACCCAGTACTTC.

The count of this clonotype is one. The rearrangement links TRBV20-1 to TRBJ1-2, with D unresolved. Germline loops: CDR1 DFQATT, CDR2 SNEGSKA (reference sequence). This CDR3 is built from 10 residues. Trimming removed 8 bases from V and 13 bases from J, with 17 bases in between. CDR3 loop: CSSSAPVGTF. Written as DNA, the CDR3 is TGCAGTTCCTCTGCCCCGGTTGGCACCTTC.

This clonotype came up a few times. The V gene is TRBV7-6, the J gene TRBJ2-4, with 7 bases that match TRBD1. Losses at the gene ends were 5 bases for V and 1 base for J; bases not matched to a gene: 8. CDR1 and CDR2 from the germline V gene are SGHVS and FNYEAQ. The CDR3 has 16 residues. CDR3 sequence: CASSPQGGLAKNIQYF. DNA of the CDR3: TGTGCCAGCAGCCCCCAAGGGGGCTTGGCCAAAAACATTCAGTACTTC.

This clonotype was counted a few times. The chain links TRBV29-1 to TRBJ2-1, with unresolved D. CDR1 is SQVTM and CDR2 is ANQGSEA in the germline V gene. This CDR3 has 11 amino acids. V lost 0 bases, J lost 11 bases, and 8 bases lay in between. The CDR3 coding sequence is TGCAGCGTTGAAGATTTGGGAAAGCAGTTCTTC. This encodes CSVEDLGKQFF.

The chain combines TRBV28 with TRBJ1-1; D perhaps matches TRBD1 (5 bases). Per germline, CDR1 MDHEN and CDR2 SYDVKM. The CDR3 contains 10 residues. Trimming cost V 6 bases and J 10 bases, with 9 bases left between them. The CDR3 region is CASSRGVAFF. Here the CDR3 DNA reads TGTGCCAGCAGCCGGGGGGTAGCTTTCTTT. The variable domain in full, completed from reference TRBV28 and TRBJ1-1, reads DVKVTQSSRYLVKRTGEKVFLECVQDMDHENMFWYRQDPGLGLRLIYFSYDVKMKEKGDIPEGYSVSREKKERFSLILESASTNQTSMYLCASSRGVAFFGQGTRLTVV.

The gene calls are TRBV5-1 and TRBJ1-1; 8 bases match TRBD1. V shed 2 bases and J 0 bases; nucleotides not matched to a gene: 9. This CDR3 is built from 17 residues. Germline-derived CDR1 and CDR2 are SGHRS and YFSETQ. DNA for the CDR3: TGCGCCAGCAGCTTAGGGACAGGTCACGTCATGAACACTGAAGCTTTCTTT. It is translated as CASSLGTGHVMNTEAFF.

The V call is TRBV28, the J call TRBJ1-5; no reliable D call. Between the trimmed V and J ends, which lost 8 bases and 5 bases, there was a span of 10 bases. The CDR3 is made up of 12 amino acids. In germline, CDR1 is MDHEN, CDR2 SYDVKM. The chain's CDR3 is CASATADQPQHF. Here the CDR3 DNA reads TGTGCCAGCGCAACAGCAGATCAGCCCCAGCATTTT.

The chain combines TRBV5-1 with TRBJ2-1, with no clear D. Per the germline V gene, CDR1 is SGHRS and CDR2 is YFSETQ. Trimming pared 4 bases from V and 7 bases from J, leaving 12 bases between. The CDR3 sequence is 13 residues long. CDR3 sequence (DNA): TGCGCCAGCAGCGTAGGGCTTAAGAATGAGCAGTTCTTC. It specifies CASSVGLKNEQFF.

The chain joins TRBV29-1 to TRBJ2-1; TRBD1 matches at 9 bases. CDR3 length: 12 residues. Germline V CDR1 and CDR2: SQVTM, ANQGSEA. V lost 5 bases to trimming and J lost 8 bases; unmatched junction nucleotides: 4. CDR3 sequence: CSVTGGRDEQFF. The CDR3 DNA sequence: TGCAGCGTTACAGGGGGCCGGGATGAGCAGTTCTTC.

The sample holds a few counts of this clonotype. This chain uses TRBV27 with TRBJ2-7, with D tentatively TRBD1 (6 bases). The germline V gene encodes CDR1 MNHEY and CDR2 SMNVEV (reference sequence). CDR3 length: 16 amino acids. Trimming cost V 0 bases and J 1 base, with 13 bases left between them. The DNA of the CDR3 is TGTGCCAGCAGTTTATCTCGCCAGGGGCTTTCCTACGAGCAGTACTTC. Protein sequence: CASSLSRQGLSYEQYF.

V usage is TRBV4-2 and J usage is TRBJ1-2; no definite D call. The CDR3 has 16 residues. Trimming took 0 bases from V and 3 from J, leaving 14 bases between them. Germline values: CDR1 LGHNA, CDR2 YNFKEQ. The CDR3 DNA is TGTGCCAGCAGCCAAGAGACCAGGACCGATTACTATGGCTACACCTTC. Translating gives CASSQETRTDYYGYTF.

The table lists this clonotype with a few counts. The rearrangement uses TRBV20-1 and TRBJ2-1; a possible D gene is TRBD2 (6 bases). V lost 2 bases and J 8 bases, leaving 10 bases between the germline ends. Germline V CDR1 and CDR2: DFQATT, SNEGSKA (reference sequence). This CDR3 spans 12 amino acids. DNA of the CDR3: TGCAGTGCTAGACGGGAGTGGCATGAGCAGTTCTTC. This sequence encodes CSARREWHEQFF.

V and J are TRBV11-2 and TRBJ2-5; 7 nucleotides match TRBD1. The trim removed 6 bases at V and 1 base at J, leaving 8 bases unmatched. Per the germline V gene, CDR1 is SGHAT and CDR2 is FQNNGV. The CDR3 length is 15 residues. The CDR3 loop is CASRPGTALQETQYF. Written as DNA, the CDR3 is TGTGCCAGCAGACCCGGGACAGCCCTCCAAGAGACCCAGTACTTC.